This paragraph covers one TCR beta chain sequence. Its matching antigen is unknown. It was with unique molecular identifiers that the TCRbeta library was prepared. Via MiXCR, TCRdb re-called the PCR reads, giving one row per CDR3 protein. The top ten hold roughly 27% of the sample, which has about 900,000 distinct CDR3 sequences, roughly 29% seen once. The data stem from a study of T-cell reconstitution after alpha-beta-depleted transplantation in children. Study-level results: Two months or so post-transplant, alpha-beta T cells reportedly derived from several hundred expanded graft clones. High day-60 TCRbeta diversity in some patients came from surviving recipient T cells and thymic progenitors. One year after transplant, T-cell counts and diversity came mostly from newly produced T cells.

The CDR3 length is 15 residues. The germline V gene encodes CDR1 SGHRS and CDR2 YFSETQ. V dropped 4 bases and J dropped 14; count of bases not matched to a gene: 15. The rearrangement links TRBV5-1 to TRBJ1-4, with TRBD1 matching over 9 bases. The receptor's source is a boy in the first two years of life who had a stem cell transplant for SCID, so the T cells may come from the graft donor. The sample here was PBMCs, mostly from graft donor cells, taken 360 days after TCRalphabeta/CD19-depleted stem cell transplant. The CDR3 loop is CASSPPGTGPRSLFF. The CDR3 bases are TGCGCCAGCAGCCCTCCCGGGACAGGGCCACGTAGTCTGTTTTTT.